The T cell receptor (beta chain) described here comes from a study of CD8+ T cells in alopecia areata (dated by TCRdb to between 2018 and 2020). Context from the whole study: The study used high-throughput TCRbeta sequencing to examine T cell clonal expansion in alopecia areata, in both the C3H/HeJ mouse model and human patients. Human TCRbeta sequencing covered scalp tissue and sorted CD4+ and CD8+ peripheral blood T cells from patchy and totalis/universalis alopecia areata patients and healthy controls. Clonality in the scalp was compared among normal scalp (n=4), patchy alopecia areata scalp (n=8), and alopecia totalis/universalis scalp (n=8). RNA was extracted with the PAXgene miRNA kit for fixed scalp, the miRNeasy kit for PBMCs, and the RNeasy kit for mouse skin. immunoSEQ multiplex PCR using 35 Vbeta forward primers and 13 Jbeta reverse primers was used to amplify TCRbeta CDR3 regions.

Receptor amplification or capture employed the immunoSEQ multiplex PCR assay. For TCR sequencing, RNA was extracted from every sample and reverse transcribed into cDNA to serve as template. SuperScript III was used to make first-strand cDNA, primed with a 2:1 mix of oligo-dT and random hexamers. Amplification bias was assessed with a synthetic immune receptor repertoire, and residual bias was removed computationally. In the original analysis: Raw reads were preprocessed to remove errors, and CDR3 was defined by IMGT conventions from the conserved cysteine to phenylalanine. Clonality was calculated as 1 minus Shannon entropy normalized by log2 of the number of productive unique TCRs. Whether scalp clones were CD4 or CD8 was inferred by matching scalp TCRbeta sequences against CD4 and CD8 repertoires sorted from blood. TCRdb provides this immuneACCESS table in a form limited to in-frame rearrangements. Some clones are lacking; in checked studies, under half of them reflect an unresolved V gene, and why the rest are absent is not known. V, J and clone size reflect that table, while D and trimming were determined from the DNA. The sample includes fewer than 150,000 clones, with about 61% observed a single time. About 3% of the sample comes from the top ten.

Findings and caveats that apply to the study as a whole: Lesional scalp, especially in alopecia totalis/universalis, showed higher clonality and more expanded CD8+ clones than normal scalp, suggesting antigenic drive. Shared TCR sequences between patients were less evident than in mice, which may be partly attributable to HLA diversity in the patient population. Resident alphabeta T cells in normal human skin are also sequenced, complicating scalp TCR repertoire analysis, unlike mouse skin dominated by gammadelta T cells.

CDR3 length: 16 amino acids, cysteine to phenylalanine. CDR3 DNA is the only sequence kept; it has 48 bases, read in frame from the first base. The germline ends are 19 bases apart after V is trimmed by 6 bases and J by 4 bases. CDR1 and CDR2 (SGHVS, FQNEAQ) derive from the germline V gene. PBMCs were isolated by density centrifugation and stained for CD3, CD4 and CD8, and CD4+ and CD8+ T cells were sorted on a FACSAria. Unaffected controls provided scalp biopsies and blood samples. This clone was detected a few times. Its antigen has not been determined. Base qualities are not at hand, and no much larger clone is one base apart.

The source is a human donor in good health. The source material was CD4+ T cells sorted from blood. The chain links TRBV7-8 with TRBJ1-5; TRBD1 might be the D gene, on 6 matching bases. The DNA reads TGTGCCAGCAGTCAGAGGGCGGGGGCAGGGAATCAGCCCCAGCATTTT. It codes for CASSQRAGAGNQPQHF.